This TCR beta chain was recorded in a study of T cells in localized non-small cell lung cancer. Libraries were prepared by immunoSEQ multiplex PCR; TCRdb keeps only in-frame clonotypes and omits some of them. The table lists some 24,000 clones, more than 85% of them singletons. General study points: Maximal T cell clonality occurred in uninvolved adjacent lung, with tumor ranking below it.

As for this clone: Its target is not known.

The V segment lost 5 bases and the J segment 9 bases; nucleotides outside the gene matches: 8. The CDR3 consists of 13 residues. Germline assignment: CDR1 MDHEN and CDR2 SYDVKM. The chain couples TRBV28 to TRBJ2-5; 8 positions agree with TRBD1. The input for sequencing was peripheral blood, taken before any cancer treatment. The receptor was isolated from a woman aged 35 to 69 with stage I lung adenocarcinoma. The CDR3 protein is CASSKDRVGAQYF. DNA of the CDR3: TGTGCCAGCAGTAAGGACAGGGTTGGGGCCCAGTACTTC.